What follows describes a single T cell receptor beta chain. Recruited during active infection, patients (from Seattle) were subsequently followed longitudinally. The sample belongs to a study of blood T cell repertoires in COVID-19. Study overall: Samples of COVID-19 (acute and convalescent) were obtained from the United States, Italy and Spain. In each case, the material was cDNA or gDNA derived from T cells, B-cell-depleted T cells, or PBMCs.

In the authors' methods: Nucleated cell counts were estimated from reference gene primer amplification. TCRdb's table, derived via immunoSEQ multiplex PCR, lists solely in-frame clones and lacks some. That table is the source of V, J and clone size, and D and trimming were worked out from the DNA. The table includes 250,000 to 350,000 clones, roughly 84% detected once. J was trimmed by 4 bases and V by 7 bases; bases with no gene match: 6. CDR1 is LNHDA, CDR2 SQIVND, per germline (reference sequence). This CDR3 is built from 15 residues. Sequenced sample: peripheral blood. The chain combines TRBV19 with TRBJ2-3, with 12 bases identical to TRBD1. This TCR derives from a human donor with COVID-19, enrolled during active disease. The donor label of this sample is uncertain. This CDR3 is CASTDGTGGADTQYF. The CDR3 nucleotides are TGTGCCAGTACCGATGGGACAGGGGGCGCAGATACGCAGTATTTT. Using reference TRBV19 and TRBJ2-3 for the parts outside the CDR3, the full variable domain is DGGITQSPKYLFRKEGQNVTLSCEQNLNHDAMYWYRQDPGQGLRLIYYSQIVNDFQKGDIAEGYSVSREKKESFPLTVTSAQKNPTAFYLCASTDGTGGADTQYFGPGTRLTVL.